The 21 T cell receptor beta chains below were found in one sample sequenced in a study of identical twins. TCRdb reanalysed the 5' RACE reads using MiXCR and keeps one entry per CDR3 protein. The profile shows some 790,000 distinct CDR3 sequences, 18% of them singletons. This sample was shared with a second study, whose subject was T cells expressing NK-cell markers.

Sequenced input: PBMCs. The receptors were gathered from a woman aged 18-29 years in good health.

This chain joins TRBV9 and TRBJ2-1; no clear D gene. The CDR3 covers 16 residues. V lost 4 bases and J lost 2, with 16 bases in between. Per the germline V gene, CDR1 is SGDLS and CDR2 is YYNGEE. CDR3 DNA sequence: TGTGCCAGCAGCCCCCGTGTGGGCATAGCCTACAATGAGCAGTTCTTC. Residues: CASSPRVGIAYNEQFF.

This clonotype was seen more than once but under ten times. The chain has TRBV20-1 and TRBJ2-5; D is unclear. CDR3 size: 13 residues. The V gene lost 6 bases and the J gene lost 7 bases, with 18 bases spanning the gap. CDR1 DFQATT and CDR2 SNEGSKA come from the germline V gene (reference sequence). CDR3 sequence: CSALDGTKGTQYF. For the CDR3, the DNA is TGCAGTGCCTTGGACGGCACTAAGGGGACCCAGTACTTC.

The genes are TRBV20-1 and TRBJ1-1, with D perhaps matching TRBD1 (5 bases). The CDR3 consists of 13 residues. Trimming stripped 1 base from V and 6 bases from J, with 12 bases between. Per germline, CDR1 DFQATT and CDR2 SNEGSKA (reference sequence). CDR3 coding DNA: TGCAGTGCTAGAGGTCAGGGTACCCCTGAAGCTTTCTTT. Translation: CSARGQGTPEAFF.

This chain connects TRBV27 to TRBJ2-7, with unresolved D. Trimming stripped 3 bases from V and 6 bases from J, with 12 bases between. The germline V gene encodes CDR1 MNHEY and CDR2 SMNVEV (reference sequence). The CDR3 is 13 amino acids. CDR3 nucleotide sequence: TGTGCCAGCAGTTTTAAGTCCCCGGGCGAGCAGTACTTC. This encodes CASSFKSPGEQYF.

This clonotype occurred many times. The chain recombines TRBV20-1 with TRBJ1-5; maybe TRBD1 (5 bases). The CDR3 is 13 residues long. The germline CDR1 and CDR2 sequences are DFQATT and SNEGSKA (reference sequence). V shed 5 bases and J shed 2 bases, with 10 bases lying between them. The CDR3 DNA follows: TGCAGTGCTTTGAGGGGCGGCAATCAGCCCCAGCATTTT. Translation: CSALRGGNQPQHF.

This clonotype was counted only a few times. J is TRBJ2-5 and V is TRBV5-1; D ambiguous. CDR3 length equals 15 residues. The ends were cut back, 6 bases at V and 5 bases at J, with 20 bases in the middle. Germline V CDR1 and CDR2: SGHRS, YFSETQ. CDR3: CASNPTKIVFETQYF. Written as DNA, the CDR3 is TGCGCCAGCAACCCGACAAAAATAGTATTCGAGACCCAGTACTTC.

The rearrangement links TRBV11-2 to TRBJ2-1; D is ambiguous. The CDR3 has 16 amino acids. The germline gives CDR1 SGHAT, CDR2 FQNNGV. V was cut by 5 bases and J by 8 bases, with 22 bases left in between. The DNA for the CDR3 is TGTGCCAGCAGCCAAGATCTCGCGGCTGGGCCCGATGAGCAGTTCTTC. Translation: CASSQDLAAGPDEQFF.

CDR3 region: CATGTLAGDTGELFF. CDR3 DNA: TGCGCCACCGGAACATTAGCGGGAGATACCGGGGAGCTGTTTTTT. The genes are TRBV5-1 and TRBJ2-2; 9 bases align to TRBD2. CDR1 SGHRS and CDR2 YFSETQ come from the germline V gene. The CDR3 totals 15 residues. The junction had 11 bases not matched to a gene; V was cut back by 9 bases and J by 5 bases. Together with reference TRBV5-1 and TRBJ2-2, the CDR3 gives the full variable domain: KAGVTQTPRYLIKTRGQQVTLSCSPISGHRSVSWYQQTPGQGLQFLFEYFSETQRNKGNFPGRFSGRQFSNSRSEMNVSTLELGDSALYLCATGTLAGDTGELFFGEGSRLTVL.

The chain couples TRBV5-1 to TRBJ2-7, with D perhaps matching TRBD1 or TRBD2 (6 bases each). The CDR3 has 15 residues. Germline V gene data show CDR1 as SGHRS and CDR2 as YFSETQ. Trimming pared 2 bases from V and 5 bases from J, leaving 17 bases between. CDR3 coding DNA: TGCGCCAGCAGCTTTTCCGGGGGCAGTCGGCACGAGCAGTACTTC. It codes for CASSFSGGSRHEQYF.

The chain carries TRBV6-2 or TRBV6-3 and TRBJ2-1; D is ambiguous. The germline V gene has CDR1 MNHEY and CDR2 SVGEGT. The CDR3 spans 15 residues. Trimming pared 1 base from V and 3 bases from J, leaving 10 bases between. This CDR3 is CASSYFSRNYNEQFF. CDR3 sequence (DNA): TGTGCCAGCAGTTACTTTTCGCGGAACTACAATGAGCAGTTCTTC.

This chain uses TRBV7-3 with TRBJ2-3; 10 nucleotides line up with TRBD2. Trimming at V came to 1 base and at J to 4 bases, leaving 5 bases not matched to a gene. There are 16 residues in the CDR3. Germline V gives CDR1 SGHTA, CDR2 FQGTGA. CDR3: CASSLIASGGPDTQYF. CDR3 coding DNA: TGTGCCAGCAGCTTAATCGCTAGCGGGGGCCCAGATACGCAGTATTTT.

This clonotype appeared a few times. The gene calls are TRBV7-2 and TRBJ1-1; maybe TRBD1 (5 bases). The CDR3 runs to 14 residues. The germline V gene has CDR1 SGHTA and CDR2 FQGNSA. V lost 4 bases and J lost 4, with 13 bases in between. CDR3 in amino acids: CASSSGSWGTEAFF. CDR3 coding DNA: TGTGCCAGCAGCTCAGGGTCGTGGGGCACTGAAGCTTTCTTT.

This clonotype came up a few times. The rearrangement links TRBV6-1 to TRBJ2-1; 9 nucleotides align to TRBD1. After removal of 7 bases from V and 5 bases from J, the junction contained 6 bases not matched to a gene. The germline V gene encodes CDR1 MNHNS and CDR2 SASEGT. CDR3 size: 14 residues. CDR3 amino acids: CASKTGGADNEQFF. In nucleotides, the CDR3 is TGTGCCAGCAAAACAGGGGGCGCGGACAATGAGCAGTTCTTC.

This clonotype appeared many times. The chain is built from TRBV5-1 and TRBJ2-7; a possible D gene is TRBD1 (6 bases). The germline V gene has CDR1 SGHRS and CDR2 YFSETQ. The CDR3 has 14 residues. The V and J ends lost 4 bases and 5 bases respectively, with 16 bases between them. The CDR3 loop reads CASSPGGLLDEQYF. In nucleotides, the CDR3 is TGCGCCAGCAGCCCTGGGGGCCTACTGGACGAGCAGTACTTC. Drawing the rest from reference TRBV5-1 and TRBJ2-7, the complete variable domain is KAGVTQTPRYLIKTRGQQVTLSCSPISGHRSVSWYQQTPGQGLQFLFEYFSETQRNKGNFPGRFSGRQFSNSRSEMNVSTLELGDSALYLCASSPGGLLDEQYFGPGTRLTVT.

This clonotype appeared many times. The rearrangement uses TRBV11-2 and TRBJ2-2, with TRBD1 as a possible D gene (6 bases). V dropped 3 bases and J dropped 4 bases, with 9 bases sitting between them. Germline lookup yields CDR1 SGHAT and CDR2 FQNNGV. The CDR3 length is 14 residues. Written as DNA, the CDR3 is TGTGCCAGCAGCTTTCAGGGGACCACCGGGGAGCTGTTTTTT. It is translated as CASSFQGTTGELFF.

The chain couples TRBV7-9 to TRBJ2-1; unclear D gene. V lost 4 bases and J 9 bases, leaving 10 bases between the germline ends. CDR1 is SEHNR, CDR2 FQNEAQ, per germline (reference sequence). CDR3 length: 12 amino acids. CDR3 bases: TGTGCCAGCAGCTCGCACTCGGCTGAGCAGTTCTTC. Translating gives CASSSHSAEQFF.

The chain has TRBV5-1 and TRBJ2-5, with D tentatively TRBD2 (5 bases). V gave up 4 bases and J gave up 2 bases, with 15 bases separating them. This CDR3 region has 15 residues. CDR1 is SGHRS and CDR2 is YFSETQ in the germline V gene. The CDR3 nucleotides are TGCGCCAGCAGCGCAAGCGGACGGCCTCAAGAGACCCAGTACTTC. As protein: CASSASGRPQETQYF.

The chain links TRBV20-1 to TRBJ2-7; D not certain. V lost 3 bases, J lost 4 bases, and 13 bases lay in between. The CDR3 has 13 residues. The germline CDR1 and CDR2 sequences are DFQATT and SNEGSKA (reference sequence). CDR3 region: CSARAGTRYEQYF. In nucleotides, the CDR3 is TGCAGTGCTAGGGCAGGAACTCGGTACGAGCAGTACTTC.

The CDR3 nucleotides read TGTGCCAGCAGCCCACGGACTAGCGGGGCGCATACGCAGTATTTT. Translation: CASSPRTSGAHTQYF. This chain links TRBV3-1 with TRBJ2-3; 12 bases are shared with TRBD2. Losses at the gene ends were 4 bases for V and 7 bases for J; bases not matched to a gene: 6. Looked up from germline, CDR1 is LGHDT and CDR2 is YNNKEL (reference sequence). The CDR3 is 15 residues long.

In this sample, this clonotype turned up a few times. The V gene is TRBV12-3 or TRBV12-4, the J gene TRBJ2-7; D perhaps matches TRBD2 (6 bases). This CDR3 has 16 residues. V shed 1 base and J shed 0 bases, with 13 bases lying between them. CDR3 residues: CASSLDRGGNSYEQYF. Written as DNA, the CDR3 is TGTGCCAGCAGTTTAGATCGGGGAGGAAACTCCTACGAGCAGTACTTC.

This chain connects TRBV20-1 to TRBJ1-4; D remains unclear. The CDR3 runs 12 residues. Germline V gene data show CDR1 as DFQATT and CDR2 as SNEGSKA (reference sequence). Trimming left V 0 bases short and J 13 bases short, with 12 bases between. The CDR3 DNA reads as TGCAGTGCTAGAGATCGCAACGACCTACTGTTTTTT. It is translated as CSARDRNDLLFF.